Here is one T cell receptor beta chain with its context. Its antigen is not identified. This sample was taken from a study of metastatic and nonmetastatic thyroid tumors. General study findings and limits: As reported, TCR beta diversity in blood and tumor was significantly higher in malignant thyroid tumors than in benign nodules.

Each patient went into thyroid surgery without having received any treatment. Germline V gene data show CDR1 as MNHEY and CDR2 as SVGEGT. The V gene end was trimmed by 6 bases and the J gene end by 0 bases; junction bases not matched to a gene: 0. The CDR3 is made up of 15 amino acids. As originally analysed: To classify distant metastasis in papillary thyroid cancer, a model was built from CDR3 differences across clinicopathological groups. Using MiXCR, TCRdb reanalyzed the PCR reads. These V and J calls originate from TCRdb's pipeline instead of the authors' own analysis. The sample lists 5,500 to 7,500 clones, roughly 35% occurring once.

The sequenced sample consisted of adjacent normal tissue. This chain uses TRBV6-2 or TRBV6-3 with TRBJ2-2, with 11 bases fitting TRBD2. The sequence came from a female donor with papillary thyroid cancer or a benign thyroid nodule (not recorded which). Some clones in this sample may be carry-over from other donors' samples. The CDR3 sequence: CASRLAGANTGELFF. The DNA of the CDR3 is TGTGCCAGCAGACTAGCGGGAGCGAACACCGGGGAGCTGTTTTTT.